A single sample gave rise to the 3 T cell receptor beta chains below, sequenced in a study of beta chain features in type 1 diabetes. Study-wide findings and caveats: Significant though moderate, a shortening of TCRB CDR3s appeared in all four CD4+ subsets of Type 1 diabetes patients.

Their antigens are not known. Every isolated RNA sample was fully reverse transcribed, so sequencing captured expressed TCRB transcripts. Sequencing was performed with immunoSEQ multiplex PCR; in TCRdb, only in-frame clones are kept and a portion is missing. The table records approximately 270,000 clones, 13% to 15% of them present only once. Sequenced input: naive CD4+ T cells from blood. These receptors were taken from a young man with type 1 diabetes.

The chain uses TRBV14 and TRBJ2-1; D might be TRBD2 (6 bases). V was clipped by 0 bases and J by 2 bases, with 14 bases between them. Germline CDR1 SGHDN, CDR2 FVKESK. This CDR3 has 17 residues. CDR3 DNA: TGTGCCAGCAGCCAAGATTGGGGGAGGCTGACCTACAATGAGCAGTTCTTC. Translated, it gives CASSQDWGRLTYNEQFF.

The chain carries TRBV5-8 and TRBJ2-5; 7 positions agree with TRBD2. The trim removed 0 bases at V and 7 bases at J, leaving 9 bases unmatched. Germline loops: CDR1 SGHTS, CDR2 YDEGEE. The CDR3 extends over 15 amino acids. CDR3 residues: CASSLDGRTGATQYF. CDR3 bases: TGTGCCAGCAGCTTGGACGGGAGGACCGGGGCGACCCAGTACTTC.

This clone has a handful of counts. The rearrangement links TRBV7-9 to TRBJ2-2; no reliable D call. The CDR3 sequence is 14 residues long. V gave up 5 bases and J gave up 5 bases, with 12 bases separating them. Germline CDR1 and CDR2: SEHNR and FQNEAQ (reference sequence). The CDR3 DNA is TGTGCCAGCAGCAAAAACTCCGTGACCGGGGAGCTGTTTTTT. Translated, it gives CASSKNSVTGELFF.